This T cell receptor (beta chain) is drawn from a study of neoadjuvant anti-PD-1 for oral cavity cancer. Germline lookup yields CDR1 MRHNA and CDR2 SNTAGT. The CDR3 runs to 14 residues. V shed 7 bases and J 7 bases; nucleotides not matched to a gene: 5. TCRdb's copy holds only in-frame clones and misses some; the assay was immunoSEQ multiplex PCR. The sample consists of under 13,000 clones, around 50% of them appearing once. This clone is labeled as medium-sized. The chain recombines TRBV6-4 with TRBJ1-6; the match to TRBD1 covers 9 bases. The sequences come from tumor tissue, collected before nivolumab (anti-PD-1) treatment. This receptor was obtained from a person aged 40-85 years with oral cavity squamous cell carcinoma. CDR3 amino acids: CASTPDRGNSPLHF. The CDR3 DNA follows: TGTGCCAGCACCCCGGACAGGGGCAATTCACCCCTCCACTTT.